This T cell receptor (beta chain) is from a study of T cell repertoires in cytomegalovirus infection. Study-level background: Indications came from public TCR beta signatures; they pointed to CMV infection and to a matching HLA type.

The trim removed 10 bases at V and 9 bases at J, leaving 5 bases unmatched. Germline lookup yields CDR1 SGHVT and CDR2 SQSDAQ. The CDR3 has 11 residues. TCRdb itself ran the reads through MiXCR, one entry per CDR3 protein. The table includes about 100,000 distinct CDR3 sequences, about a quarter detected once. Note on this clonotype: Its antigen is currently unknown.

The study's findings and limits: HLA-C-restricted, CMV-specific TCR beta clonotypes were dominant ex vivo.

The gene calls are TRBV7-4 and TRBJ2-1; 8 nucleotides line up with TRBD1. The sequencing input was CD8+ T cells from PBMCs. This clonotype was obtained from a human donor in good health (CMV status not recorded). Some clones in this sample may be carry-over from other donors' samples. This chain's CDR3 is CANIDRGEQFF. The CDR3 DNA sequence: TGTGCCAACATTGACAGGGGTGAGCAGTTCTTC.